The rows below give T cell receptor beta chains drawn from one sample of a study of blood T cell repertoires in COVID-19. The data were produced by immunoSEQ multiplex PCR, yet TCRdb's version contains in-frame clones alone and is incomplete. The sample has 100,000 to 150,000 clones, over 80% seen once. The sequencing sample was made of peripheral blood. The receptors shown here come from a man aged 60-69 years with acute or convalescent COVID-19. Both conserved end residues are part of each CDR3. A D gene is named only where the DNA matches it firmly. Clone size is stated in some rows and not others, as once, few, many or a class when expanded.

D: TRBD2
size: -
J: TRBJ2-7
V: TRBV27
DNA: TGTGCCAGCAGCCAGAGCGGGACTAGCTCCTACGAGCAGTACTTC
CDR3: CASSQSGTSSYEQYF

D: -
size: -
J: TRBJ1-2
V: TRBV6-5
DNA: -
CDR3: CASTEGVGSGTF

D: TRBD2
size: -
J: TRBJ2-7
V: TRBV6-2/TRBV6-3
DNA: TGTGCCAGCAGTTACCAGGGCCCCAGCGGGAGCGATAGCTCCTACGAGCAGTACTTC
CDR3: CASSYQGPSGSDSSYEQYF

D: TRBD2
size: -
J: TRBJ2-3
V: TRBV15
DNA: TGTGCCACCAGCCTCCTGGGGGGTAGCGGGCGCACAGATACGCAGTATTTT
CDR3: CATSLLGGSGRTDTQYF

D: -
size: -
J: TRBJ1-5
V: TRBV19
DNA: TGTGCCAGTAGTTGGGTCACTCTTGGTGGGCAGGCCCGCAATCAGCCCCAGCATTTT
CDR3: CASSWVTLGGQARNQPQHF

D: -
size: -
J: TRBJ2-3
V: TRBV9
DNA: TGTGCCAGCAGCGTAACAGGGTTCACAGATACGCAGTATTTT
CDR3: CASSVTGFTDTQYF

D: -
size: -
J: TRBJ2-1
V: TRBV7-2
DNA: TGTGCCAGCAGCTTTGGGGGGGCAAATGAGCAGTTCTTC
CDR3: CASSFGGANEQFF

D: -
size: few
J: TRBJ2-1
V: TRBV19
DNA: TGTGCCAGTAGCCGGGGCTCCTACAATGAGCAGTTCTTC
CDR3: CASSRGSYNEQFF

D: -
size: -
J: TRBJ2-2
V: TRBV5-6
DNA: TGTGCCAGCAGCCCAGGGGCGGACGCGAACACCGGGGAGCTGTTTTTT
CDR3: CASSPGADANTGELFF

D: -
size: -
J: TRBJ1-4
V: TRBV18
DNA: TGTGCCAGCTCACCACGCGGGGGGACAACTAATGAAAAACTGTTTTTT
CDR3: CASSPRGGTTNEKLFF

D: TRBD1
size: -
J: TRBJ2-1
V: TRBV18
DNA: TGTGCCAGCTCACCGACAGGGGCTGGGCAGTTCTTC
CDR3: CASSPTGAGQFF

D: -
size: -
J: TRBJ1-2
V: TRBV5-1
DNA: TGCGCCAGCAGCCGGGGGGCAGAATCTAACTATGGCTACACCTTC
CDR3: CASSRGAESNYGYTF

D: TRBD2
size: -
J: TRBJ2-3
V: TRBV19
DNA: TGTGCCAGTAGTAATAGCGGGTTAGGGGCAGATACGCAGTATTTT
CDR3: CASSNSGLGADTQYF

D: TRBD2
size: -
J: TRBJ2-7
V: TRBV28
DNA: TGTGCCAGCAATTTACTAGCGGGAGGCGGTTCGCAGTACTTC
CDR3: CASNLLAGGGSQYF

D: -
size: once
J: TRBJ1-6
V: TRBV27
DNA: TGTGCCAGCAGTCCAACCCCAGGGAGACGGGGGCCCCTCCACTTT
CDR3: CASSPTPGRRGPLHF

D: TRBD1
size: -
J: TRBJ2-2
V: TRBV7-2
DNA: TGTGCCAGCAGCTCCGGGCCGGGACAGAGGAACACCGGGGAGCTGTTTTTT
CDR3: CASSSGPGQRNTGELFF

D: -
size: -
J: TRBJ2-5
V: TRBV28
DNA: TGTGCCAGCAGTTTAACGGGAGCCACCCAGTACTTC
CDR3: CASSLTGATQYF

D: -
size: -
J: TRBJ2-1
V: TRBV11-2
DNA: TGTGCCAGCAGCTTAATACGTCAGGACAGCTCCTACAATGAGCAGTTCTTC
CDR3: CASSLIRQDSSYNEQFF

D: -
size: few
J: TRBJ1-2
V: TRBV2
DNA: TGTGCCAGCAGTGGCCATTTCCTTCGGGGTGGCTACACCTTC
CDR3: CASSGHFLRGGYTF

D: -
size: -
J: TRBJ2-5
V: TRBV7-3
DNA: TGTGCCAGCAGCTTAACAGGGAGAACGGGAGAGACCCAGTACTTC
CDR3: CASSLTGRTGETQYF

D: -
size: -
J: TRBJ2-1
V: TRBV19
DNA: TGTGCCAGTAGTATAGGGGCCAGCCTGGGCTCCTACAATGAGCAGTTCTTC
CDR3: CASSIGASLGSYNEQFF

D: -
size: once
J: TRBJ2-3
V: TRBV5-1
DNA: TGCGCCAGCAGCTACCGCCAGGGAGCTAAAGGACGGGGGAGCACAGATACGCAGTATTTT
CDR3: CASSYRQGAKGRGSTDTQYF

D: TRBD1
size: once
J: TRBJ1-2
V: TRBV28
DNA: TGTGCCAGCATGGCAGGGGGTGCGGACTATGGCTACACCTTC
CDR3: CASMAGGADYGYTF

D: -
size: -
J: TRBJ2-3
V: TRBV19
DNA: TGTGCCAGTAGTATGGCAGGAACAGATACGCAGTATTTT
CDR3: CASSMAGTDTQYF

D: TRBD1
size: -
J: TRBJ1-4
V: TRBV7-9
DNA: TGTGCCAGCAGCTCCGACAGGGTTAATGAAAAACTGTTTTTT
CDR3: CASSSDRVNEKLFF

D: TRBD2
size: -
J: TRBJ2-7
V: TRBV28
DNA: TGTGCCAGCAGTTTAAGCGGGAGAGGGCTTTGGGCCTCCGAGCAGTACTTC
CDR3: CASSLSGRGLWASEQYF

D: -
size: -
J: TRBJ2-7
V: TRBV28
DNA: TGTGCCAGCAGCCCCTTGGCCTCCTACGAGCAGTACTTC
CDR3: CASSPLASYEQYF

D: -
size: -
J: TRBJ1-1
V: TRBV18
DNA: TGTGCCAGCTCACCGAGGGGGATTCAGAACACTGAAGCTTTCTTT
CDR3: CASSPRGIQNTEAFF

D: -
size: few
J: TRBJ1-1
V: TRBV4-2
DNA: TGTGCCAGCAGCCAAGCGGTGGGCCTCGACGCTGAAGCTTTCTTT
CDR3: CASSQAVGLDAEAFF

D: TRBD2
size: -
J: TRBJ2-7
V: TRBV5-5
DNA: TGTGCCAGCTTCCCCGGGACTAGCGGGAGTAGGGGCGAGCAGTACTTC
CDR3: CASFPGTSGSRGEQYF

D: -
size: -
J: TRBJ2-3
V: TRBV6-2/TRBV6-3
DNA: TGTGCCAGCAGTTACTCTGACCTCCGAGGGTTGGATACGCAGTATTTT
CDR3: CASSYSDLRGLDTQYF

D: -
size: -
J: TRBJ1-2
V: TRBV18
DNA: TGTGCCAGCTCGCGGGGCGGCTATGGCTACACCTTC
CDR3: CASSRGGYGYTF

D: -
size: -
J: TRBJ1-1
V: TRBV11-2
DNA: TGTGCCAGCAGCCCCCTCGGTATGCGGGTGAGCCTGAACACTGAAGCTTTCTTT
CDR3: CASSPLGMRVSLNTEAFF

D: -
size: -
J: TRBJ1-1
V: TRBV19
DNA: TGTGCCAGTAGTATTCGAGGGCGGGACACTGAAGCTTTCTTT
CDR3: CASSIRGRDTEAFF

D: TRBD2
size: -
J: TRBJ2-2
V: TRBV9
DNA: TGTGCCAGCAGCGGCCCCGGGACTAGCAACACCGGGGAGCTGTTTTTT
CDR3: CASSGPGTSNTGELFF

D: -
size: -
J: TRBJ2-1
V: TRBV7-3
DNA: TGTGCCAGCAGCCAGCTTCGGGGGACCGGTGAGCAGTTCTTC
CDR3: CASSQLRGTGEQFF

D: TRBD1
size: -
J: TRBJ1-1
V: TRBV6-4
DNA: TGTGCCAGCAGTGACCCTGGGACAGGTAGAGAAGTAGCTTTCTTT
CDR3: CASSDPGTGREVAFF

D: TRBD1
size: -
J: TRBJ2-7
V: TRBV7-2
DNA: TGTGCCAGCAGCACGTGGACAGGGAACTACGAGCAGTACTTC
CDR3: CASSTWTGNYEQYF

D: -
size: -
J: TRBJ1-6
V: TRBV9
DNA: TGTGCCAGCAGCACCGGACAGTCAAATAATTCACCCCTCCACTTT
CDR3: CASSTGQSNNSPLHF

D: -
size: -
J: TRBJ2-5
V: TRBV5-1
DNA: TGCGCCAGCAGCTTTTCGGAGGAGACCCAGTACTTC
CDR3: CASSFSEETQYF

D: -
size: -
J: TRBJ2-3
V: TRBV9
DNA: TGTGCCAGCAGCGTAGCCCGGGGTACGCAGTATTTT
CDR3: CASSVARGTQYF

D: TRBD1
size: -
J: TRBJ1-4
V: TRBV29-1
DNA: TGCAGCGTTGGCGGGAACAGGGGGGATGAAAAACTGTTTTTT
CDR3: CSVGGNRGDEKLFF

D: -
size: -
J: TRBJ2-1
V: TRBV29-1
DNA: TGCAGCGTTGTGTCCAGCGTCACCTACAATGAGCAGTTCTTC
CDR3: CSVVSSVTYNEQFF

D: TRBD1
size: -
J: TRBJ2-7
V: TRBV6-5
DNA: TGTGCCAGCAGCACAGGGGGCCTTCCTAGAGACGAGCAGTACTTC
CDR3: CASSTGGLPRDEQYF

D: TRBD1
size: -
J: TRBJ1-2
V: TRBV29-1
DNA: TGCAGCGTTGAAGATGCAGGGGGTAACTATGGCTACACCTTC
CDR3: CSVEDAGGNYGYTF

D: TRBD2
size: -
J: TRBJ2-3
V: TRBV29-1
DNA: TGCAGCGCCCGGGCGGCGGGAGGAGGAACAGATACGCAGTATTTT
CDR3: CSARAAGGGTDTQYF

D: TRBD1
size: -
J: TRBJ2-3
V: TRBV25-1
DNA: TGTGCCAGCAGTGACTCCAGGGGGGATACGCAGTATTTT
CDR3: CASSDSRGDTQYF

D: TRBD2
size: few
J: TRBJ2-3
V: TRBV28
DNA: TGTGCCAGCAGTTTATCCCCCGGACTAGGTTCTAGCACAGATACGCAGTATTTT
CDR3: CASSLSPGLGSSTDTQYF

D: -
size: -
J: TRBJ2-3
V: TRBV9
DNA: TGTGCCAGCAGCGTAGAAAGGAGTGGTACGCAGTATTTT
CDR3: CASSVERSGTQYF

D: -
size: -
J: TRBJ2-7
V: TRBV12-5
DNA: TGTGCTAGTGGTTTAACGGGAGACGGCGAGCAGTACTTC
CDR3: CASGLTGDGEQYF